This T cell receptor beta chain appears in the sequencing data of a study of response to subunit inactivated influenza vaccine. TCRdb re-derived calls from the RT-PCR reads in MiXCR, one entry per CDR3 protein. The data hold about 480,000 distinct CDR3 sequences, with 25% observed a single time. The source material was CD4+ T cells sorted from PBMCs, sampled more than 4 days after vaccination. The clonotype comes from a man over 45 who received an inactivated influenza vaccine.

The chain's CDR3 is CASRGGVQGLLSEQFF. In DNA, the CDR3 is TGTGCCAGCAGGGGCGGGGTCCAGGGCCTCCTGAGTGAGCAGTTCTTC. This chain connects TRBV2 to TRBJ2-1, with D possibly being TRBD2 (6 bases). V dropped 6 bases and J dropped 9 bases, with 24 bases sitting between them. Germline V gene lookup returns CDR1 SNHLY and CDR2 FYNNEI. The CDR3 covers 16 residues.